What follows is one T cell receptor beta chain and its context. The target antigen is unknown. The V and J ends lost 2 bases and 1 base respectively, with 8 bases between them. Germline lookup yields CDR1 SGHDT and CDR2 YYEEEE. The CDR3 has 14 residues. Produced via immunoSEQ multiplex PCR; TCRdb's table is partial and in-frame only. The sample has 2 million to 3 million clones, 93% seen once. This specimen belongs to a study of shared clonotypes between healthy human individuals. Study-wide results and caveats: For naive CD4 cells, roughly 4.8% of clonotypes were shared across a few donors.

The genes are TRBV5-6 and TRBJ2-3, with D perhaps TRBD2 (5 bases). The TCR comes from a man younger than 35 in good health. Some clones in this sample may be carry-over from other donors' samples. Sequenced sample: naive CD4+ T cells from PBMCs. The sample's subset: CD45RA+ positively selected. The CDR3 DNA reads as TGTGCCAGCAGCTTTGGAGGACGCACAGATACGCAGTATTTT. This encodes CASSFGGRTDTQYF.